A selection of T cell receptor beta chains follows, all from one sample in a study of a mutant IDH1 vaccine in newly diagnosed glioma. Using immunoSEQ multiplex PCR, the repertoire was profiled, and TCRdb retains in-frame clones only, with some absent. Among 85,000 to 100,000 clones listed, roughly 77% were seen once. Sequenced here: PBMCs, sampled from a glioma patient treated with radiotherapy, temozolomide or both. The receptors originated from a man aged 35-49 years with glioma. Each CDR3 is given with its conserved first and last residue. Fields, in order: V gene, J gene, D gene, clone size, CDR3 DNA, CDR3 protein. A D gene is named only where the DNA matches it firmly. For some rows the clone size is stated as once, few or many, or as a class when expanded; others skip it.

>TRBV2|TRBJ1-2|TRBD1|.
TGTGCCAGCAGTTGGACAGGGAACTATGGCTACACCTTC
CASSWTGNYGYTF
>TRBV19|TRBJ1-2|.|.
TGTGCCAGTTCGTTGTCTAACTATGGCTACACCTTC
CASSLSNYGYTF
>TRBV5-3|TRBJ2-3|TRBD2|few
TGTGCCAGAAGCAAGCTTCGGGGGGGAGTGTACACAGATACGCAGTATTTT
CARSKLRGGVYTDTQYF
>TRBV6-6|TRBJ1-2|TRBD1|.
TGTGCCAGCAGTACAGGGACAGTTACTAACTATGGCTACACCTTC
CASSTGTVTNYGYTF
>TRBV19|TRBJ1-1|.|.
TGTGCCAGTAGTATTGGGGGGGGTTCGAGTGAAGCTTTCTTT
CASSIGGGSSEAFF
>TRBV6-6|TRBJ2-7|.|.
TGTGCCAGCAGGGCAGAAGGTCCCTACGAGCAGTACTTC
CASRAEGPYEQYF
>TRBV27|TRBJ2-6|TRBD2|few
TGTGCCAGCAGGAAAGCGGGAGTTATTTCTGGGGCCAACGTCCTGACTTTC
CASRKAGVISGANVLTF
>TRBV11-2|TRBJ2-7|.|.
TGTGCCAGCAGCTTTTCAGGAGGTTTCTCCTACGAGCAGTACTTC
CASSFSGGFSYEQYF
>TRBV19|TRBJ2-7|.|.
TGTGCCAGTAGTGTAACAGGGTGGGAGAGCTACGAGCAGTACTTC
CASSVTGWESYEQYF
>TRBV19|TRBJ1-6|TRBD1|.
TGTGCCAGTATAGGGGACAGGGGCGTTATTACTCTTAGCTCCTATAATTCACCCCTCCACTTT
CASIGDRGVITLSSYNSPLHF
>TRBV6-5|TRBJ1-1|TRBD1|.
TGTGCCAGCAGTACAGGGGGCACTGAAGCTTTCTTT
CASSTGGTEAFF
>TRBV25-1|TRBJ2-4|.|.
TGTGCCAGCAGTGCTGGGCAGCTAGCCAAAAACATTCAGTACTTC
CASSAGQLAKNIQYF
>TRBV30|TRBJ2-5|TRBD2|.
TGTGCCTGTCGCCCGGGACTAGCGGGAGGTGAAGGAGAGACCCAGTACTTC
CACRPGLAGGEGETQYF
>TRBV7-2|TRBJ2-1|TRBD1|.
TGTGCCAGCAGCTGGGGACAGGGGGCGGGTGAGCAGTTCTTC
CASSWGQGAGEQFF
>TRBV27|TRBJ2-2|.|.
TGTGCCAGCAGTCCCAGGGGATGGTCCGGGGAGCTGTTTTTT
CASSPRGWSGELFF
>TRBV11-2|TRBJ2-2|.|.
TGTGCCAGCAGCTTACGAGGGGGTACTAGTCCGATGGGCGGGGAGCTGTTTTTT
CASSLRGGTSPMGGELFF
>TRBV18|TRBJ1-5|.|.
TGTGCCAGCTCACCAGGGTCAGGCTATAGCAATCAGCCCCAGCATTTT
CASSPGSGYSNQPQHF
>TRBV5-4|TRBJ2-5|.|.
TGTGCCAGCAGTCCCGGACGGAAAGAGACCCAGTACTTC
CASSPGRKETQYF
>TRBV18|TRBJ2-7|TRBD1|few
TGTGCCAGCTCTCGGGACAGGGACTACGAGCAGTACTTC
CASSRDRDYEQYF
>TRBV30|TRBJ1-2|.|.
TGTGCCTGGAGGGGGCGAGAAAACTATGGCTACACCTTC
CAWRGRENYGYTF
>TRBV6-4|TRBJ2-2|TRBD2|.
TGTGCCAGCAGTACCTTCCCAGCGACTAGCGGGGGGGCCGACACCGGGGAGCTGTTTTTT
CASSTFPATSGGADTGELFF
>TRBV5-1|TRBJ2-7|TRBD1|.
TGCGCCAGCTCCCGACAACCACCGGGACAGGGACCCTACGAGCAGTACTTC
CASSRQPPGQGPYEQYF